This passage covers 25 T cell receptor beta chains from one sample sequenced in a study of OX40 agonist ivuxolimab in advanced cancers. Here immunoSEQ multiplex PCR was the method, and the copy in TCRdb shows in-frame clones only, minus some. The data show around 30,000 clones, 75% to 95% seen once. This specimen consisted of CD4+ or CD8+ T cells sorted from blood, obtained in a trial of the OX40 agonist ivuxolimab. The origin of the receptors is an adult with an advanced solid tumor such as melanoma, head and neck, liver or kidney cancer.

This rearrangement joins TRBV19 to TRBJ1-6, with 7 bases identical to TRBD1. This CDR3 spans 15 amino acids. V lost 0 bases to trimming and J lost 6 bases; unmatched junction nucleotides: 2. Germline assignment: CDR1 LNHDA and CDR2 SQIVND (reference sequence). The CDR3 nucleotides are TGTGCCAGTAGTATAGATCGGGACAGTAATTCACCCCTCCACTTT. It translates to CASSIDRDSNSPLHF.

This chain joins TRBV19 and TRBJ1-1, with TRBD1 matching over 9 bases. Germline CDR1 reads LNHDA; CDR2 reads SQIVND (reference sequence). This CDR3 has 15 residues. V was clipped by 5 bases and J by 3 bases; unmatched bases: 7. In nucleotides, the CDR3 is TGTGCCAGTAGTCCGGGACAGGGTTGGGACACTGAAGCTTTCTTT. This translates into CASSPGQGWDTEAFF.

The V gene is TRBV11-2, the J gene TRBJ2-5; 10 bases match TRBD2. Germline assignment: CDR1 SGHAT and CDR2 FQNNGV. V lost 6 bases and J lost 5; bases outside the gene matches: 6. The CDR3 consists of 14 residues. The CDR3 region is CASRDLAGAETQYF. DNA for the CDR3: TGTGCCAGCAGAGACCTAGCGGGAGCGGAGACCCAGTACTTC.

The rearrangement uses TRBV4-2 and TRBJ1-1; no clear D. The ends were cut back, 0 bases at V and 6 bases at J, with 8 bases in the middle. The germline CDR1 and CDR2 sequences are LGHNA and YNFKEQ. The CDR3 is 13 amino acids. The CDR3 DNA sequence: TGTGCCAGCAGCCAAGACAGTCCGGCTGAAGCTTTCTTT. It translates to CASSQDSPAEAFF.

CDR3 in amino acids: CASTGQGRQDTQYF. The CDR3 DNA is TGTGCCAGTACTGGACAGGGAAGGCAAGATACGCAGTATTTT. The rearrangement joins TRBV19 to TRBJ2-3; 8 bases map to TRBD1. The CDR3 length is 14 residues. The germline gives CDR1 LNHDA, CDR2 SQIVND (reference sequence). V shed 7 bases, J shed 5 bases, and the junction held 8 bases outside the gene matches. Variable domain in full (rest from reference TRBV19 and TRBJ2-3): DGGITQSPKYLFRKEGQNVTLSCEQNLNHDAMYWYRQDPGQGLRLIYYSQIVNDFQKGDIAEGYSVSREKKESFPLTVTSAQKNPTAFYLCASTGQGRQDTQYFGPGTRLTVL.

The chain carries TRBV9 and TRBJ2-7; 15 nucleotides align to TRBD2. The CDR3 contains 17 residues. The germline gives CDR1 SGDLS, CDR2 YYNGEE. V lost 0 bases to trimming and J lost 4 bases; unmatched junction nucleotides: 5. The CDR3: CASSVGGLAGGLYEQYF. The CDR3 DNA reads TGTGCCAGCAGCGTAGGGGGACTAGCGGGAGGATTGTACGAGCAGTACTTC.

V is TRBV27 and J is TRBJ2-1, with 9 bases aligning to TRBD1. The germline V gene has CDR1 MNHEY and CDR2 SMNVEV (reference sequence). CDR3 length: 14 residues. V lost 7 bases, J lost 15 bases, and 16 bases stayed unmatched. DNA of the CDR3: TGTGCCAGCACCCACGGACAGGGGATGGTGGGTTGGTTCTTC. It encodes CASTHGQGMVGWFF.

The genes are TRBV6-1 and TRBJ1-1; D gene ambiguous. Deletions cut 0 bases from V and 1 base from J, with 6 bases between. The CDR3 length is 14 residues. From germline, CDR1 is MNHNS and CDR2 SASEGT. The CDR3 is CASSEAGTNTEAFF. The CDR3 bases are TGTGCCAGCAGTGAAGCAGGAACGAACACTGAAGCTTTCTTT.

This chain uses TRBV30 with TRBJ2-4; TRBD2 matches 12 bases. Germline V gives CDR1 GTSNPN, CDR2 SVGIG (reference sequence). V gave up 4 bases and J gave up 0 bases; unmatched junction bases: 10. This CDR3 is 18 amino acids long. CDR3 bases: TGTGCCTGGAAGAGACTAGCGGGAGACTATAGAGCCAAAAACATTCAGTACTTC. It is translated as CAWKRLAGDYRAKNIQYF.

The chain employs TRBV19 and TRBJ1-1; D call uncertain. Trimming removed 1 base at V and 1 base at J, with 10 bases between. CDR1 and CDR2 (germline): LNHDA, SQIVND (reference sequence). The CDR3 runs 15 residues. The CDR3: CASSIVGIPNTEAFF. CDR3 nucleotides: TGTGCCAGTAGTATAGTTGGGATTCCGAACACTGAAGCTTTCTTT.

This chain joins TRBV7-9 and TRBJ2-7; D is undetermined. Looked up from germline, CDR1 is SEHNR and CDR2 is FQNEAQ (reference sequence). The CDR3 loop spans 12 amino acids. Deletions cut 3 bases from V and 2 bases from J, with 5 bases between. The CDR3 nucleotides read TGTGCCAGCAGCTTGAGCACCTACGAGCAGTACTTC. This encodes CASSLSTYEQYF.

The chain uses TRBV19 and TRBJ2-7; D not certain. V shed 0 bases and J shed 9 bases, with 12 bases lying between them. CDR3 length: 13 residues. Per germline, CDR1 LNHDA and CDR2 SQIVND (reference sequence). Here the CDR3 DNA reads TGTGCCAGTAGTATAGATTTCCCCGGTGGGCAGTACTTC. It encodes CASSIDFPGGQYF.

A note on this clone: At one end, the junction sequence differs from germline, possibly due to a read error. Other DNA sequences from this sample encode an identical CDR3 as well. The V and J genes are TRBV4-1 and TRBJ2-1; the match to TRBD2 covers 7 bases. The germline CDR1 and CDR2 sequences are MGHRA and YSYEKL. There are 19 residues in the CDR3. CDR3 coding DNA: TGCGCCAGCAGCCAAGACCCCATGCGAACCGGGACTATCTACAATGAACAGTTCTTC. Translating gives CASSQDPMRTGTIYNEQFF.

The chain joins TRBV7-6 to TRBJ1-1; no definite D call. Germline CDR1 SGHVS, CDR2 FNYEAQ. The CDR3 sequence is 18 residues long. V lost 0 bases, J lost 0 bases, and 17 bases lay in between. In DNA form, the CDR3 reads TGTGCCAGCAGCTTAGCTCTAGGGCAGGATGACATGAACACTGAAGCTTTCTTT. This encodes CASSLALGQDDMNTEAFF.

The CDR3 loop reads CAISEPQLSGTDTQYF. For the CDR3, the DNA is TGTGCCATCAGTGAGCCGCAGTTGTCAGGCACAGATACGCAGTATTTT. The chain employs TRBV10-3 and TRBJ2-3; D ambiguous. CDR1 and CDR2 from the germline V gene are ENHRY and SYGVKD. Trimming stripped 2 bases from V and 1 base from J, with 13 bases between. The CDR3 consists of 16 residues.

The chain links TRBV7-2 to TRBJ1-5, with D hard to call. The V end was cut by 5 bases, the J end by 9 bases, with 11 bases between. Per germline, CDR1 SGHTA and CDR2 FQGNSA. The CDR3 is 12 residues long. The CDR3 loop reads CASSPTPGPQHF. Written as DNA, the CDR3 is TGTGCCAGCAGCCCGACCCCAGGGCCCCAGCATTTT.

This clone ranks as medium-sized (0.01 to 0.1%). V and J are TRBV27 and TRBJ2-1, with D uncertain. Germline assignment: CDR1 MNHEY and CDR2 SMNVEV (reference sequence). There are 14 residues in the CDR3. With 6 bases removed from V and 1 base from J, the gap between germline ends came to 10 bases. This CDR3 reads CASRSSFSYNEQFF. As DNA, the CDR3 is TGTGCCAGCAGGTCTAGTTTTTCCTACAATGAGCAGTTCTTC.

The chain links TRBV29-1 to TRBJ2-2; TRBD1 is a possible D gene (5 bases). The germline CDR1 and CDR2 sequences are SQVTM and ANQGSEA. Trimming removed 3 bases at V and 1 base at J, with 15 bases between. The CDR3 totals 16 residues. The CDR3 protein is CSVDDRQGENTGELFF. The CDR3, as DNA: TGCAGCGTTGATGACAGACAAGGCGAGAACACCGGGGAGCTGTTTTTT.

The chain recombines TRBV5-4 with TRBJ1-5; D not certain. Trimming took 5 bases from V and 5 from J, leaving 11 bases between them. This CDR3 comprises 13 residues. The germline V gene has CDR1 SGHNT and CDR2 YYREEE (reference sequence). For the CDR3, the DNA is TGTGCCAGCAGATCCAACCCCGATCAGCCCCAGCATTTT. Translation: CASRSNPDQPQHF.

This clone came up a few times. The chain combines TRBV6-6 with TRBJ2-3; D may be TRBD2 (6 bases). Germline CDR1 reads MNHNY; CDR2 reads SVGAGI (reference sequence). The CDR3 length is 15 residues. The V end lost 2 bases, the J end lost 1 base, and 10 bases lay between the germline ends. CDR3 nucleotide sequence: TGTGCCAGCAGTTACGGGGGGTTTGGCACAGATACGCAGTATTTT. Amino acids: CASSYGGFGTDTQYF.

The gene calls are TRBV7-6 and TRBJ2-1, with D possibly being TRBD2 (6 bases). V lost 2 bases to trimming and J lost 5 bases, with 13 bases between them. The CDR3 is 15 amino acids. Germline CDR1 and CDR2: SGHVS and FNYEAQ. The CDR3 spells CASSLIGGIDNEQFF. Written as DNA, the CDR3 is TGTGCCAGCAGCTTAATAGGCGGGATCGACAATGAGCAGTTCTTC.

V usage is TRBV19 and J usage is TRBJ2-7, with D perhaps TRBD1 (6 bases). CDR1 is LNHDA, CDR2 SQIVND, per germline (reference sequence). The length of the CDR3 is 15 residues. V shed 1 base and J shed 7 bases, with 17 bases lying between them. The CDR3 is CASSIGAGALREQYF. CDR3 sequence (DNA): TGTGCCAGTAGTATAGGTGCAGGGGCCCTGCGGGAGCAGTACTTC. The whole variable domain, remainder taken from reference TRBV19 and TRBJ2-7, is DGGITQSPKYLFRKEGQNVTLSCEQNLNHDAMYWYRQDPGQGLRLIYYSQIVNDFQKGDIAEGYSVSREKKESFPLTVTSAQKNPTAFYLCASSIGAGALREQYFGPGTRLTVT.

Written as DNA, the CDR3 is TGTGCCAGCAGTTTTTCGGGTCTTCGCTACGAGCAGTACTTC. Translating it yields CASSFSGLRYEQYF. The chain couples TRBV27 to TRBJ2-7; D uncertain. CDR1 MNHEY and CDR2 SMNVEV come from the germline V gene (reference sequence). The CDR3 runs 14 residues. Trimming pared 3 bases from V and 3 bases from J, leaving 12 bases between.

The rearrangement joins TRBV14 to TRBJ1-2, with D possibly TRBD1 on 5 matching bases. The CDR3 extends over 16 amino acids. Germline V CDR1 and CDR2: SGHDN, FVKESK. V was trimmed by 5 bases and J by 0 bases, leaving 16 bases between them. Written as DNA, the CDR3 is TGTGCCAGCAGCAGATCGACAGCAAACCCTAACTATGGCTACACCTTC. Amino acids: CASSRSTANPNYGYTF.

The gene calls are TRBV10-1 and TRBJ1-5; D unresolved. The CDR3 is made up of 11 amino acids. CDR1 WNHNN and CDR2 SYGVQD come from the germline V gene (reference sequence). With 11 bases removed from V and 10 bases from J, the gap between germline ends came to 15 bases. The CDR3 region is CALRGCLPQHF. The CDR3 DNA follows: TGCGCCCTGAGAGGGTGCCTCCCCCAGCATTTT.